This is a list of T cell receptor beta chains from one sample in a study of blood T cell repertoires in COVID-19. TCRdb's table, derived via immunoSEQ multiplex PCR, lists solely in-frame clones and lacks some. The repertoire has 200,000 or so clones, 87% of them found once; the top ten carry about a tenth. Sequenced material: PBMCs or T cells enriched from blood (not recorded which). The receptors here all came from a young man who had recovered from COVID-19. The CDR3 runs from the conserved cysteine through the conserved F or W. The D gene is left open where the match is weak. Rows give clone size only sometimes, using once, few, many, or a class for an expanded clone.

TRBV10-3,-,TRBD1,TRBJ2-3,TGTGCCATCAGTCATCAAACAGGGGTTACGATTACAGATACGCAGTATTTT,CAISHQTGVTITDTQYF
TRBV6-6,-,TRBD2,TRBJ2-5,TGTGCCAGCTGCTCCCACGGGGGGGAGACCCAGTACTTC,CASCSHGGETQYF
TRBV5-6,-,-,TRBJ2-2,TGTGCCAGCAGCTTCCGGAAAGGACTGGCGTTCTTGTCCGCCGGGGAGCTGTTTTTT,CASSFRKGLAFLSAGELFF
TRBV9,once,TRBD1,TRBJ2-1,TGTGCCAGCATCGACAGGGGGCGGTACAATGAGCAGTTCTTC,CASIDRGRYNEQFF
TRBV5-1,-,-,TRBJ1-3,TGCGCCAGCAGCCTAATCGGAGTAACTGGAAACACCATATATTTT,CASSLIGVTGNTIYF
TRBV27,-,-,TRBJ2-7,TGTGCCAGCAGTTTAGAGGTTGTTCGCCCCTACGAGCAGTACTTC,CASSLEVVRPYEQYF
TRBV18,-,TRBD2,TRBJ2-7,TGTGCCAGCTCCCCCCGGCTAGCGGGGTCGGGCGAGCAGTACTTC,CASSPRLAGSGEQYF
TRBV25-1,few,-,TRBJ2-7,TGTGCCAGCAGTGCCCCGTCCGGGACAAGGAGCTCCTACGAGCAGTACTTC,CASSAPSGTRSSYEQYF
TRBV19,few,-,TRBJ1-5,TGTGCCAGTAGTATAAGTGCGGGGGGGCGTGGGGATTCGCAGCCCCAGCATTTT,CASSISAGGRGDSQPQHF
TRBV5-8,once,-,TRBJ1-5,TGTGCCAGCAGCTCGGACGGGAGCCTCAATCAGCCCCAGCATTTT,CASSSDGSLNQPQHF
TRBV3-1/TRBV3-2,-,TRBD1,TRBJ1-1,TGTGCCAGCAGCTCCAGGACAGGGAAGTACACTGAAGCTTTCTTT,CASSSRTGKYTEAFF
TRBV7-2,-,TRBD2,TRBJ2-1,TGTGCCAGCAGCTTAGTGGGCGGGAGGATTATGAATGAGCAGTTCTTC,CASSLVGGRIMNEQFF
TRBV5-4,-,-,TRBJ1-6,TGTGCCAGCAGCTTGGGGCAGGATAATTCACCCCTCCACTTT,CASSLGQDNSPLHF
TRBV6-4,-,-,TRBJ1-1,TGTGCCAGGGGGGGGCGCGCCTTT,CARGGRAF
TRBV12-3/TRBV12-4,-,-,TRBJ2-1,TGTGCCAGCAGTTGGGGTGGTGGGAGTGAGCAGTTCTTC,CASSWGGGSEQFF
TRBV4-3,once,TRBD1,TRBJ2-7,TGCGCCAGCAGCCCCGACAGGGCCGAGCAGTACTTC,CASSPDRAEQYF
TRBV11-2,-,-,TRBJ2-7,TGTGCCAGCAGCTTAGACCACAGCCCCGCCGAGCAGTACTTC,CASSLDHSPAEQYF
TRBV18,-,-,TRBJ2-5,TGTGCCAGCTCACCACGGTCTGAGGAAGAGACCCAGTACTTC,CASSPRSEEETQYF
TRBV18,-,-,TRBJ2-7,TGTGCCAGCTCACCACCCTCCAGGGTCGAGGTCGAGCAGTACTTC,CASSPPSRVEVEQYF
TRBV3-1/TRBV3-2,once,TRBD2,TRBJ2-7,TGTGCCAGCAGCCAAGCCGGGACTAGCGGAGTCTACGAGCAGTACTTC,CASSQAGTSGVYEQYF
TRBV7-2,-,-,TRBJ2-2,TGTGCCAGCAGCTTAGCCCAGGCCGGGGAGCTGTTTTTT,CASSLAQAGELFF
TRBV6-2/TRBV6-3,-,-,TRBJ2-4,TGTGCCAGCAGCCCCAGAGGTGGGGGCGGTCCTTTAGTTCAGTACTTC,CASSPRGGGGPLVQYF
TRBV7-2,once,-,TRBJ1-1,TGTGCCAGCAGCCCCCGATCCGGCAGGGGCGGATTACCTGAAGCTTTCTTT,CASSPRSGRGGLPEAFF
TRBV11-2,-,TRBD1,TRBJ1-2,TGTGCCAGCAGTGCTACGGGACAGCACTATGGCTACACCTTC,CASSATGQHYGYTF
TRBV7-9,once,TRBD1,TRBJ2-5,TGTGCCAGCAGCCTCCTCGCGACAGGGAACCAAGAGACCCAGTACTTC,CASSLLATGNQETQYF
TRBV6-2/TRBV6-3,-,-,TRBJ1-6,TGTGCCAGCAGTTGGGGCCCGACGGCTTCACCCCTCCACTTT,CASSWGPTASPLHF
TRBV19,-,TRBD1,TRBJ1-4,TGTGCCAGTAGTCCGGGGGACAGGGGGCTTGAAAAACTGTTTTTT,CASSPGDRGLEKLFF